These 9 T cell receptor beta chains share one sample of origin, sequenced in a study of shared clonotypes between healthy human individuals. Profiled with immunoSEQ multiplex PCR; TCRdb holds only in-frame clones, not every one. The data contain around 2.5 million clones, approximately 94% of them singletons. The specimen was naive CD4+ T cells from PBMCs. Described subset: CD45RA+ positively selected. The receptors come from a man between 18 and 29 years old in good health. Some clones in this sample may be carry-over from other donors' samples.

DNA of the CDR3: TGTGCCAGCAGTTTAGACGGCCGTTTCCGACCTAACAATGAGCAGTTCTTC. Its translation: CASSLDGRFRPNNEQFF. This chain links TRBV28 with TRBJ2-1; D uncertain. The CDR3 extends over 17 amino acids. From germline, CDR1 is MDHEN and CDR2 SYDVKM. V lost 2 bases and J 5 bases, leaving 19 bases between the germline ends. Full variable domain (outside the CDR3, taken from reference TRBV28 and TRBJ2-1): DVKVTQSSRYLVKRTGEKVFLECVQDMDHENMFWYRQDPGLGLRLIYFSYDVKMKEKGDIPEGYSVSREKKERFSLILESASTNQTSMYLCASSLDGRFRPNNEQFFGPGTRLTVL.

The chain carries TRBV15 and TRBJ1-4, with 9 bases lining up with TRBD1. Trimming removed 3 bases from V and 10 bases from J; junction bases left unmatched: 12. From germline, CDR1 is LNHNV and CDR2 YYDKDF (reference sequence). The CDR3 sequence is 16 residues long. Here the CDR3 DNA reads TGTGCCACCAGCAGTTCAACCGGGACAGGGAAAGTAAAACTGTTTTTT. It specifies CATSSSTGTGKVKLFF.

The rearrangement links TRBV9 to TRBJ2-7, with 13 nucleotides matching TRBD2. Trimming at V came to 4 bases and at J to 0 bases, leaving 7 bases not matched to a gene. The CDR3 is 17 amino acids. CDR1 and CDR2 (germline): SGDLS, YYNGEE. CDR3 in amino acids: CASSRGRTSGSSYEQYF. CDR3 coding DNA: TGTGCCAGCAGCCGCGGCCGGACTAGCGGGAGCTCCTACGAGCAGTACTTC.

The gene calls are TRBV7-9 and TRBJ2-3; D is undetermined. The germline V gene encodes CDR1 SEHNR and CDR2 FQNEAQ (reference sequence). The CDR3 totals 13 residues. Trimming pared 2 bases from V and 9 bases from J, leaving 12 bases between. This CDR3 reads CASSLTVTPTQYF. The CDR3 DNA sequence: TGTGCCAGCAGCTTAACGGTTACTCCGACGCAGTATTTT.

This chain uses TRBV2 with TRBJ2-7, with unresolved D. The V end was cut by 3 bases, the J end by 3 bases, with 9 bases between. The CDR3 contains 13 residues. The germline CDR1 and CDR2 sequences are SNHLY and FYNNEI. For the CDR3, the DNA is TGTGCCAGCAGTGACCGACTGTTCTACGAGCAGTACTTC. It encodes CASSDRLFYEQYF.

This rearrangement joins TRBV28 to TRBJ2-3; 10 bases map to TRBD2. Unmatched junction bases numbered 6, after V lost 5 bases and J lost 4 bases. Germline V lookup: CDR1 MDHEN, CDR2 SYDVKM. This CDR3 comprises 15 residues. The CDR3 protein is CASSQAGGRADTQYF. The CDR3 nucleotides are TGTGCCAGCAGTCAAGCGGGAGGGCGGGCAGATACGCAGTATTTT.

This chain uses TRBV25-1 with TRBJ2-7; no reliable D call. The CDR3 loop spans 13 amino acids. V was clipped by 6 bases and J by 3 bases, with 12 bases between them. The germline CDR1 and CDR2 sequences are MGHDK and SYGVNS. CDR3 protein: CASRPDTIYEQYF. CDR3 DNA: TGTGCCAGCAGGCCTGACACGATCTACGAGCAGTACTTC.

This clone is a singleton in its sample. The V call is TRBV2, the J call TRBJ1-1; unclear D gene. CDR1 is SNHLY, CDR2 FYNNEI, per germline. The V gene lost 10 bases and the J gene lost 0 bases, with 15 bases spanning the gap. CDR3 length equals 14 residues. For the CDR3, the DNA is TGTGCCACCAACTGGGGTCAGCTGAACACTGAAGCTTTCTTT. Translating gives CATNWGQLNTEAFF.

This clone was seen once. The CDR3 bases are TGTGCCAGCAGCCCGCAGCACGGCCCCAATCAGCCCCAGCATTTT. Encoded protein: CASSPQHGPNQPQHF. The rearrangement links TRBV7-2 to TRBJ1-5; D ambiguous. CDR1 and CDR2 from the germline V gene are SGHTA and FQGNSA. CDR3 size: 15 residues. V was cut by 5 bases and J by 3 bases, with 14 bases left in between.